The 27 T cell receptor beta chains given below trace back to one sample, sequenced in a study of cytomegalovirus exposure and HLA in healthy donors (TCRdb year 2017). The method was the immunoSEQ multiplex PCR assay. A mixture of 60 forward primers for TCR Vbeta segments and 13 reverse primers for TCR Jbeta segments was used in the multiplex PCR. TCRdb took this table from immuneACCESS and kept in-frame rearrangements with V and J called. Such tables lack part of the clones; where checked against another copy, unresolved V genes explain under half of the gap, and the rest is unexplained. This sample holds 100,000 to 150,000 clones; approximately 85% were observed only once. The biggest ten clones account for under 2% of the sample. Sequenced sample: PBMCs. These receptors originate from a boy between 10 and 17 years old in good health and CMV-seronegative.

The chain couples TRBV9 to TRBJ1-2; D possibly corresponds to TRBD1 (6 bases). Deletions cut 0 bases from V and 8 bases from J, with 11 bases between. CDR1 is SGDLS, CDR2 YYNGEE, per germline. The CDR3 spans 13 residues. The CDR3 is CASSVAQGHGYTF. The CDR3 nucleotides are TGTGCCAGCAGCGTAGCACAGGGACACGGCTACACCTTC.

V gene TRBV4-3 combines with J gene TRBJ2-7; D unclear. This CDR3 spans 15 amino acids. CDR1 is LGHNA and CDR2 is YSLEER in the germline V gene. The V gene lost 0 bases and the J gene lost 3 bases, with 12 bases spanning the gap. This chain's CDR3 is CASSQDHWQDYEQYF. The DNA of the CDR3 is TGCGCCAGCAGCCAAGATCATTGGCAGGACTACGAGCAGTACTTC.

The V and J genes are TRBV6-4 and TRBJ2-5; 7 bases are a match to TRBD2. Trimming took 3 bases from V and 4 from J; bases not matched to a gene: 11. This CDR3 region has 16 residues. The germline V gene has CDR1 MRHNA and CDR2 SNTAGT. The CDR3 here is CASSETGTIPIETQYF. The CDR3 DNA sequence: TGTGCCAGCAGTGAGACCGGGACTATCCCTATAGAGACCCAGTACTTC.

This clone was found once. The CDR3 here is CASSVGPYKGRGNTGELFF. In DNA, the CDR3 is TGTGCCAGCAGCGTAGGCCCCTACAAGGGGCGAGGGAACACCGGGGAGCTGTTTTTT. The chain employs TRBV9 and TRBJ2-2; perhaps TRBD1 as D (5 bases). Trimming removed 0 bases from V and 1 base from J, with 19 bases in between. Germline values: CDR1 SGDLS, CDR2 YYNGEE. CDR3 size: 19 residues.

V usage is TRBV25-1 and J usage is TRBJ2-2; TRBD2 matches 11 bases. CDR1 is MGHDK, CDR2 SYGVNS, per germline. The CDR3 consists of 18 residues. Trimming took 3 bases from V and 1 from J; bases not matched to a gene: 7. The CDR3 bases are TGTGCCAGCAGTGACCTGAGACTAGCGGGACTGAACACCGGGGAGCTGTTTTTT. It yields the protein CASSDLRLAGLNTGELFF. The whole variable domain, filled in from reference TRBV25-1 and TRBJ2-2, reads EADIYQTPRYLVIGTGKKITLECSQTMGHDKMYWYQQDPGMELHLIHYSYGVNSTEKGDLSSESTVSRIRTEHFPLTLESARPSHTSQYLCASSDLRLAGLNTGELFFGEGSRLTVL.

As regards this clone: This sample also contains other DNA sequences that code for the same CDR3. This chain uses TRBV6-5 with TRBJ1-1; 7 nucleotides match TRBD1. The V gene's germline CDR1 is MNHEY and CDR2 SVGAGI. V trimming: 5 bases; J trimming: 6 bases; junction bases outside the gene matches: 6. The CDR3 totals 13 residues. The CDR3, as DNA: TGTGCCAGCAGTCGGACAGGCGGCGCTGAAGCTTTCTTT. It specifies CASSRTGGAEAFF.

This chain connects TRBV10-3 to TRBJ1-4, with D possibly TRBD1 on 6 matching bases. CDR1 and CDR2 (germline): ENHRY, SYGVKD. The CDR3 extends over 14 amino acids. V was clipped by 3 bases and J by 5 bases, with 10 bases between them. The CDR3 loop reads CAISEGQTNEKLFF. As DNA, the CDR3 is TGTGCCATCAGTGAAGGACAGACGAATGAAAAACTGTTTTTT.

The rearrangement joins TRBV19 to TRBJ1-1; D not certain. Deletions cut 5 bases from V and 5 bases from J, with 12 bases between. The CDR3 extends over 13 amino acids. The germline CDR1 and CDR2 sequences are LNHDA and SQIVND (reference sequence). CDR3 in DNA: TGTGCCAGTAGTTCCCAAGGCGGTACTGAAGCTTTCTTT. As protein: CASSSQGGTEAFF.

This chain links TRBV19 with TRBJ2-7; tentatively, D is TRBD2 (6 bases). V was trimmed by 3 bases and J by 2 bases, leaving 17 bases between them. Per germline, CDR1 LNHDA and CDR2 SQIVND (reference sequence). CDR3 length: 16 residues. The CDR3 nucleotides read TGTGCCAGTAGTATCCGAGGGACTTTACCTACCTACGAGCAGTACTTC. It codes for CASSIRGTLPTYEQYF.

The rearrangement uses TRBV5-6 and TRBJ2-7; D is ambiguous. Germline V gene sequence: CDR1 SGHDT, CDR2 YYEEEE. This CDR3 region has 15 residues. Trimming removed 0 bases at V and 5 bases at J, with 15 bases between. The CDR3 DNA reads TGTGCCAGCAGCTTGGTAGGAGAACCCACCGACGAGCAGTACTTC. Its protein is CASSLVGEPTDEQYF.

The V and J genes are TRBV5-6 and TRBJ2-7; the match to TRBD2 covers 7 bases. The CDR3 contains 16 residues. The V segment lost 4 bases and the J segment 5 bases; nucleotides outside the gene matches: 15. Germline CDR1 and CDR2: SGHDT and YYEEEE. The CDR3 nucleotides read TGTGCCAGCAGCCCAAATCCGGGGGGTACAAGAAACGAGCAGTACTTC. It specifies CASSPNPGGTRNEQYF. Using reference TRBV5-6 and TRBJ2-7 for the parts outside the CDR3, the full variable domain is DAGVTQSPTHLIKTRGQQVTLRCSPKSGHDTVSWYQQALGQGPQFIFQYYEEEERQRGNFPDRFSGHQFPNYSSELNVNALLLGDSALYLCASSPNPGGTRNEQYFGPGTRLTVT.

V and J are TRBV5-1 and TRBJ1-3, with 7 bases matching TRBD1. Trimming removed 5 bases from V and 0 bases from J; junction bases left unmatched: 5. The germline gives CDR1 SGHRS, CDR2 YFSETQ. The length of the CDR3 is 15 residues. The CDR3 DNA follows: TGCGCCAGCAGACAGGGGACGGCCTCTGGAAACACCATATATTTT. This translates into CASRQGTASGNTIYF.

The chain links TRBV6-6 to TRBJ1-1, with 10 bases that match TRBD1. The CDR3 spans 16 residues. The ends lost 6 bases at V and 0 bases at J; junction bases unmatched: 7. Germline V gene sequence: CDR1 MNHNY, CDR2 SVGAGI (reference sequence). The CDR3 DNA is TGTGCCAGCAGCCAAGACAGGGGGCTCATGAACACTGAAGCTTTCTTT. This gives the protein CASSQDRGLMNTEAFF.

As DNA, the CDR3 is TGCGCCAGCAGCCAAGGGTCCCGGGACAGGGGGCATACGCAGTATTTT. Protein: CASSQGSRDRGHTQYF. The J gene is TRBJ2-3, the V gene TRBV4-1; 12 nucleotides align to TRBD1. J lost 7 bases, V lost 1 base, and 6 bases had no gene match. The CDR3 covers 16 residues. In germline, CDR1 is MGHRA, CDR2 YSYEKL.

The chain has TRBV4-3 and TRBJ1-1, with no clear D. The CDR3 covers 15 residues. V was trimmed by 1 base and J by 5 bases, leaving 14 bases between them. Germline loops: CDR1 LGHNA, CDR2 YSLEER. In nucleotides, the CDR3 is TGCGCCAGCAGCCAAGCGGCGGGAGTAAGGACTGAAGCTTTCTTT. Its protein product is CASSQAAGVRTEAFF.

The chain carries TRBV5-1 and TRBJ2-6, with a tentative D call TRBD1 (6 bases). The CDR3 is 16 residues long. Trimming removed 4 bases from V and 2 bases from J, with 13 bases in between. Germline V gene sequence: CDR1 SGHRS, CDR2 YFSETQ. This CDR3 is CASSARQGTGANVLTF. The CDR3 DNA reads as TGCGCCAGCAGCGCACGTCAGGGGACTGGGGCCAACGTCCTGACTTTC. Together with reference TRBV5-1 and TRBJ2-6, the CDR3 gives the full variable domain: KAGVTQTPRYLIKTRGQQVTLSCSPISGHRSVSWYQQTPGQGLQFLFEYFSETQRNKGNFPGRFSGRQFSNSRSEMNVSTLELGDSALYLCASSARQGTGANVLTFGAGSRLTVL.

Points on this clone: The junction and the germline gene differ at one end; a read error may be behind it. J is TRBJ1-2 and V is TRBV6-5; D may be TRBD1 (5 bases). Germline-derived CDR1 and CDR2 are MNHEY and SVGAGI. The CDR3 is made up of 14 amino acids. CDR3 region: CASSSGHNPHGYPF. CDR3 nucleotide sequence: TGTGCCAGCAGCTCTGGACATAATCCCCATGGCTACCCCTTC.

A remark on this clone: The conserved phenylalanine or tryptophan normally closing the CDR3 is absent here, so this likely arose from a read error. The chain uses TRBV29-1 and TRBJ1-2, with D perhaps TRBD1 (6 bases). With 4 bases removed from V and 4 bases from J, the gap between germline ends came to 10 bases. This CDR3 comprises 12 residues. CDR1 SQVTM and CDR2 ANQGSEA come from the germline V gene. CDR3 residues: CSVVGGSYGYTL. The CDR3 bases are TGCAGCGTTGTAGGGGGTAGCTATGGCTACACCCTC.

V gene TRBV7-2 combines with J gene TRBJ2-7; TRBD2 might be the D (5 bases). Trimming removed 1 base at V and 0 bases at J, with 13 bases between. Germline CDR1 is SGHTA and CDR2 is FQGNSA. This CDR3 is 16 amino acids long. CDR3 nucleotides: TGTGCCAGCAGCTTAGAGGCCCTAGCATCCTCCTACGAGCAGTACTTC. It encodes CASSLEALASSYEQYF. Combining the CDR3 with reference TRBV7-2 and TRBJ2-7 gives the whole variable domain GAGVSQSPSNKVTEKGKDVELRCDPISGHTALYWYRQSLGQGLEFLIYFQGNSAPDKSGLPSDRFSAERTGGSVSTLTIQRTQQEDSAVYLCASSLEALASSYEQYFGPGTRLTVT.

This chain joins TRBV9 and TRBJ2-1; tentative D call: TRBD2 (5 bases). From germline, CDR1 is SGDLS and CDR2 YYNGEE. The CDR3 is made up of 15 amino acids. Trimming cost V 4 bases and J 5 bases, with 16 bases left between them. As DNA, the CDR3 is TGTGCCAGCAGCCCGAGACACTGGGGAGACAATGAGCAGTTCTTC. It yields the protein CASSPRHWGDNEQFF.

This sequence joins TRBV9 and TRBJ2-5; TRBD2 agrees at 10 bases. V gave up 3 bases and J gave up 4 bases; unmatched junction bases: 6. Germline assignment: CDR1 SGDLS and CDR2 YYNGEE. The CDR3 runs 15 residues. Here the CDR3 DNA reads TGTGCCAGCAGCGCTAGCGGGAGAGGAGGAGAGACCCAGTACTTC. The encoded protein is CASSASGRGGETQYF.

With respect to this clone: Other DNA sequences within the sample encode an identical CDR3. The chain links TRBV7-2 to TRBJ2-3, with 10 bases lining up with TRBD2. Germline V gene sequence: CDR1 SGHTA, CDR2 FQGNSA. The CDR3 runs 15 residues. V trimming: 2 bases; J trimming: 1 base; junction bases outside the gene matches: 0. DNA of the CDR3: TGTGCCAGCAGCTTAACTAGCGGGGGCACAGATACGCAGTATTTT. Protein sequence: CASSLTSGGTDTQYF.

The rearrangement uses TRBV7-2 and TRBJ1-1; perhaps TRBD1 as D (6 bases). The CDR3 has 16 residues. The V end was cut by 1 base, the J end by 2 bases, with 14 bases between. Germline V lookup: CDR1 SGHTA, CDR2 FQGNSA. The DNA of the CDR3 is TGTGCCAGCAGCTTAGAGAGGGGGTGGGAAAACACTGAAGCTTTCTTT. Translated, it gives CASSLERGWENTEAFF.

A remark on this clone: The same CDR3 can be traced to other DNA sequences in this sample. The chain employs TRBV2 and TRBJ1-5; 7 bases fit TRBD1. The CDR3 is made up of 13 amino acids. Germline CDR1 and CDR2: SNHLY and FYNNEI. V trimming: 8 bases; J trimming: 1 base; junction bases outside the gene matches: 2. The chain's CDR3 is CASRQGSNQPQHF. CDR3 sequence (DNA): TGTGCCAGCCGACAGGGAAGCAATCAGCCCCAGCATTTT. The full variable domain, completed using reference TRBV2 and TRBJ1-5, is EPEVTQTPSHQVTQMGQEVILRCVPISNHLYFYWYRQILGQKVEFLVSFYNNEISEKSEIFDDQFSVERPDGSNFTLKIRSTKLEDSAMYFCASRQGSNQPQHFGDGTRLSIL.

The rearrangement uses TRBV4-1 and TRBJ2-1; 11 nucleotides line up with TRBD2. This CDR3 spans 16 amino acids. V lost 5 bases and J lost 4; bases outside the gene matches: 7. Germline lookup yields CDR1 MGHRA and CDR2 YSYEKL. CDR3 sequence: CASSDLAGGRYNEQFF. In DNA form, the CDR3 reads TGCGCCAGCAGCGATTTAGCGGGAGGGAGATACAATGAGCAGTTCTTC.

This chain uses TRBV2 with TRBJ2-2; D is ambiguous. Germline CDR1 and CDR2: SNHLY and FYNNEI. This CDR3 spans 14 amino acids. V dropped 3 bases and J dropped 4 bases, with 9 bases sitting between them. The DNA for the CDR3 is TGTGCCAGCAGTGAGATAAGGAGCACCGGGGAGCTGTTTTTT. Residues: CASSEIRSTGELFF.

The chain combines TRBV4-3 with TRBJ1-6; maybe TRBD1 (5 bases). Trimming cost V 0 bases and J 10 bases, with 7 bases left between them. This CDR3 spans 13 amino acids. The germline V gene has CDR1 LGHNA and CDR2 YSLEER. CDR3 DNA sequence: TGCGCCAGCAGCCAAGATCGGGGGTCACCCCTCCACTTT. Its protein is CASSQDRGSPLHF.